A selection of T cell receptor beta chains follows, all from one sample in a study of beta chain features in type 1 diabetes. Sequencing used immunoSEQ multiplex PCR; TCRdb keeps in-frame clones, though not all of them. The sample includes around 280,000 clones, under 8.5% of them seen just once. The specimen was central memory CD4+ T cells from blood. These receptors came from a woman aged 18-35 years in good health. CDR3s include the opening cysteine and the closing phenylalanine or tryptophan. A D gene is named only where the DNA matches it firmly. Size is stated for part of the rows, as once, few or many counts, or as a class when the clone is expanded.

clone_size | j_call | v_call | d_call | cdr3_nt | cdr3_aa
- | TRBJ2-5 | TRBV18 | - | TGTGCCAGCTCACCCTTTGGAGGGCAAGAGACCCAGTACTTC | CASSPFGGQETQYF
few | TRBJ1-2 | TRBV6-5 | - | TGTGCCAGCTACTCCGTGGGCTACACCTTC | CASYSVGYTF
- | TRBJ1-2 | TRBV29-1 | - | TGCAGCGTTGAAGGGCAGGGAGAAGGCTACACCTTC | CSVEGQGEGYTF
- | TRBJ2-3 | TRBV15 | - | TGTGCCACCAGCAGAGGGGGGCGAGAAGATACGCAGTATTTT | CATSRGGREDTQYF
- | TRBJ1-1 | TRBV5-1 | - | TGCGCCAGCAGCTTGGGGGAAGGGATGAACACTGAAGCTTTCTTT | CASSLGEGMNTEAFF
few | TRBJ2-5 | TRBV4-2 | TRBD2 | TGTGCCAGCAGCCAGGCGGGAGGGCGACAGAGGCAAGAGACCCAGTACTTC | CASSQAGGRQRQETQYF
few | TRBJ1-6 | TRBV28 | TRBD1 | TGTGCCAGCAGTTCGGGACAGGGCTCCTATAATTCACCCCTCCACTTT | CASSSGQGSYNSPLHF
few | TRBJ1-1 | TRBV30 | - | TGTGCCTGGAGTGGGGGAATAGGTGCTTTCTTT | CAWSGGIGAFF
- | TRBJ2-3 | TRBV7-2 | - | TGTGCCCAGGCCTTCTGGGATACGCAGTATTTT | CAQAFWDTQYF
- | TRBJ1-6 | TRBV4-3 | - | TGCGCCAGCAGCCAAGAGGGCTACTCCTCACCCCTCCACTTT | CASSQEGYSSPLHF
- | TRBJ1-1 | TRBV10-3 | TRBD1 | TGTGCCATCAGTGAGCGACAGGGGCATTTAACTGAAGCTTTCTTT | CAISERQGHLTEAFF
few | TRBJ2-1 | TRBV2 | TRBD2 | TGTGCCAGCAGTCCGGGACTAGCGGGATCAAGCTCCTACAATGAGCAGTTCTTC | CASSPGLAGSSSYNEQFF
few | TRBJ1-4 | TRBV6-6 | - | TGTGCCAGCGAGGCCTCTAATGAAAAACTGTTTTTT | CASEASNEKLFF
- | TRBJ1-1 | TRBV13 | - | TGTGCCAGCACCGAACAGGGCTCGGTCACTGAAGCTTTCTTT | CASTEQGSVTEAFF
- | TRBJ2-7 | TRBV7-2 | - | TGTGCCAGCAGCATTGGACGGACCTCCTACGAGCAGTACTTC | CASSIGRTSYEQYF
few | TRBJ2-5 | TRBV29-1 | - | TGCAGCTCAACAATGGGTCTCCAAGAGACCCAGTACTTC | CSSTMGLQETQYF
many | TRBJ2-3 | TRBV9 | - | TGTGCCAGCAGCGTAGATCTAGCCGAGTATACGCAGTATTTT | CASSVDLAEYTQYF
few | TRBJ2-1 | TRBV4-2 | - | TGTGCCAGCAGCCAAGGTGAGGGTGATTCCAATGAGCAGTTCTTC | CASSQGEGDSNEQFF
- | TRBJ2-7 | TRBV4-2 | - | TGTGCCAGCAGACCAGAGAGCGCCAGAGCTACCTACGAGCAGTACTTC | CASRPESARATYEQYF
few | TRBJ1-5 | TRBV9 | - | TGTGCCAGCAGCGTAGGCCCATTGGGGGGGGATCAGCCCCAGCATTTT | CASSVGPLGGDQPQHF
few | TRBJ1-1 | TRBV7-2 | - | TGTGCCAGCAGCTTAATTGGCGGGTCGAGTAACACTGAAGCTTTCTTT | CASSLIGGSSNTEAFF
many | TRBJ1-3 | TRBV7-2 | - | TGTGCCAGCAGCAATGGAAACACCATATATTTT | CASSNGNTIYF
- | TRBJ1-2 | TRBV4-2 | TRBD1 | TGTGCCAGCAAAACAGGCACAGGGGAGTACTATGGCTACACCTTC | CASKTGTGEYYGYTF
few | TRBJ2-3 | TRBV29-1 | TRBD2 | TGCAGCGTTTCCCCTTGGACTAGCGGGGGGGCAGATACGCAGTATTTT | CSVSPWTSGGADTQYF
- | TRBJ2-5 | TRBV7-9 | - | TGTGCCAGCAGCTCCCTCGGGGCGGGCCAAGAGACCCAGTACTTC | CASSSLGAGQETQYF